Described below is a single T cell receptor (beta chain) sequence and its context. This entry comes from a study of blood T cell repertoires in COVID-19. Turning to the study itself: Some COVID-19 samples were acute and others convalescent; all came from the United States, Italy and Spain. Sources were T cells, B-cell-depleted T cells, or PBMCs; the material itself was cDNA or gDNA.

As processed by the authors: It was from reference gene primer amplification that nucleated cell counts were estimated. Some clones are missing from TCRdb's copy, which holds only in-frame ones; the method was immunoSEQ multiplex PCR. V and J calls and clone size are given by that table; D and trimming were obtained from the DNA. The sample carries about 140,000 clones, 80% to 85% recorded once. Sequencing was done on a sample of peripheral blood. The TCR comes from a human donor in a cohort sampled during active COVID-19.

The CDR3 spells CASSTDSLTYEQYF. CDR3 in DNA: TGTGCCAGCAGTACCGACAGCCTGACCTACGAGCAGTACTTC. The chain couples TRBV28 to TRBJ2-7, with D possibly matching TRBD1 (5 bases). Between the trimmed V and J ends, which lost 5 bases and 2 bases, there was a span of 13 bases. CDR1 MDHEN and CDR2 SYDVKM come from the germline V gene. This CDR3 region has 14 residues.